In its sample, the clone carrying this T cell receptor beta chain was seen a few times. The source of the sample is a study of T-cell reconstitution after alpha-beta-depleted transplantation in children. Preparation of the TCRbeta library used unique molecular identifiers. TCRdb redid the calling of the PCR reads with MiXCR, one entry per CDR3 protein. This table holds 450,000 to 500,000 distinct CDR3 sequences, 9.5% to 15% found once. Trimming took 4 bases from V and 7 from J, leaving 14 bases between them. The CDR3 spans 12 residues. Per germline, CDR1 DFQATT and CDR2 SNEGSKA (reference sequence). V gene TRBV20-1 combines with J gene TRBJ2-7; D might be TRBD1 (5 bases). The sample consisted of PBMCs from the stem cell graft donor, taken from the stem cell graft. This clonotype was sampled from a human donor who donated a stem cell graft to a child with combined immunodeficiency. As DNA, the CDR3 is TGCAGTGCTAAGACAGAGTACGATGAGCAGTACTTC. This codes for CSAKTEYDEQYF.